This TCR beta chain derives from a study of blood T cells in healthy people across ages. Study-level background: Template switching captured about one barcoded beta molecule per two T cells.

There are 12 residues in the CDR3. Germline CDR1 and CDR2: SQVTM and ANQGSEA. The use of a sample-barcoded 5' primer and a J-beta primer mix characterized a second PCR of about 7 to 12 cycles. One entry per CDR3 protein, called by TCRdb with MiXCR from the 5' RACE reads. Of about 2 million distinct CDR3 sequences in the sample, around half were seen once. Donors were systemically healthy Caucasian individuals from Russia aged roughly 6 to 90 years. The authors drew about 10 milliliters of peripheral blood from each donor. This chain uses TRBV29-1 with TRBJ2-7; D is unresolved. The J call may be incorrect, as the DNA end agrees better with TRBJ2-5. This TCR was sampled from a woman in her forties in good health. Sequenced: blood. CDR3 nucleotides: TGCAGCGTCCCGGGTACAAGGGAGACCCAGTACTTC. Protein sequence: CSVPGTRETQYF.